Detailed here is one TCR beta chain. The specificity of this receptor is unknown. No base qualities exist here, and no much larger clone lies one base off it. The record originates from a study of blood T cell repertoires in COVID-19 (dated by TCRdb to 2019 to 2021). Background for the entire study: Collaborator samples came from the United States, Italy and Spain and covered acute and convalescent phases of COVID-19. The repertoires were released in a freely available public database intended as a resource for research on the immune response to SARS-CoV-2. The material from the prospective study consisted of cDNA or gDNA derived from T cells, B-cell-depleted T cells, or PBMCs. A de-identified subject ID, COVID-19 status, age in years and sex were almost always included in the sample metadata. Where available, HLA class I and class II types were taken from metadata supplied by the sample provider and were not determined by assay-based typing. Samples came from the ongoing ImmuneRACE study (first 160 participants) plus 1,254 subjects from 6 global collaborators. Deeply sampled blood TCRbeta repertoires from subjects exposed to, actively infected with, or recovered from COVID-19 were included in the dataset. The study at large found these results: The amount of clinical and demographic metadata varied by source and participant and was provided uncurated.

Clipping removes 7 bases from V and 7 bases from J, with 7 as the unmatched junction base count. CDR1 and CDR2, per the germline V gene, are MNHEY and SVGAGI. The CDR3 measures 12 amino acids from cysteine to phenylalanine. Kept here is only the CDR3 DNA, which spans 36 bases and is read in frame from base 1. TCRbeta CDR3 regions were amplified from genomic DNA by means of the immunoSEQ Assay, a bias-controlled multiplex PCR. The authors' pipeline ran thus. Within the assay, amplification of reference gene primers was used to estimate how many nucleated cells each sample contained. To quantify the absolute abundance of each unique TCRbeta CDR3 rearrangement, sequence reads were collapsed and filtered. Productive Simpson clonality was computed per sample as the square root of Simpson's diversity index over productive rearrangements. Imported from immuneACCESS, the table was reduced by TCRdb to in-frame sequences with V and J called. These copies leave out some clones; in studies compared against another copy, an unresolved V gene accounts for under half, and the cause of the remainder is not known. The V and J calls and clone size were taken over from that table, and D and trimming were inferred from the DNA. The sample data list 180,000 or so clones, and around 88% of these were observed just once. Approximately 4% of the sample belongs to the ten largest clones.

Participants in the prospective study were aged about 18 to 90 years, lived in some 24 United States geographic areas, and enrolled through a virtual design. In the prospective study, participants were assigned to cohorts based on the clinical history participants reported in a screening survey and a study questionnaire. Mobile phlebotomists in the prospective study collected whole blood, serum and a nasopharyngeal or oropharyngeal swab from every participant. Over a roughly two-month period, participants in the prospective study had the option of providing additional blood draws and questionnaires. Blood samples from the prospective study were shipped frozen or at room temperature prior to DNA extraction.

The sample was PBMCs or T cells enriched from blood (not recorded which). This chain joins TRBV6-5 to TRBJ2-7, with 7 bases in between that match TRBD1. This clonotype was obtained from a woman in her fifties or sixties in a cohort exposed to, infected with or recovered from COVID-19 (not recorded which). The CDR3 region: CASTPTGREQYF. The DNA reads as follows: TGTGCCAGCACCCCGACAGGGCGTGAGCAGTACTTC.